One sample yielded the 26 T cell receptor beta chains listed below, sequenced in a study of OX40 agonist ivuxolimab in advanced cancers. Measured with immunoSEQ multiplex PCR; TCRdb has only the in-frame clones, and not every one. Of fewer than 55,000 clones in the sample, about 89% were seen once. Sample: CD4+ or CD8+ T cells sorted from blood, taken in a trial of the OX40 agonist ivuxolimab. The receptors were gathered from an adult with an advanced solid tumor such as melanoma, head and neck, liver or kidney cancer.

The V gene is TRBV6-6, the J gene TRBJ2-7; D gene unclear. The germline gives CDR1 MNHNY, CDR2 SVGAGI (reference sequence). V was cut by 0 bases and J by 2 bases, with 8 bases left in between. This CDR3 has 14 amino acids. The CDR3 sequence is CASSYSTAPYEQYF. In nucleotides, the CDR3 is TGTGCCAGCAGTTACTCTACAGCCCCCTACGAGCAGTACTTC.

V usage is TRBV5-1 and J usage is TRBJ1-6; D not certain. Germline values: CDR1 SGHRS, CDR2 YFSETQ. The V gene lost 0 bases and the J gene lost 0 bases, with 4 bases spanning the gap. The CDR3 sequence is 15 residues long. The CDR3 DNA is TGCGCCAGCAGCTTGGGTAGCTCCTATAATTCACCCCTCCACTTT. This encodes CASSLGSSYNSPLHF.

The chain is built from TRBV7-2 and TRBJ1-4; TRBD1 aligns across 8 bases. The CDR3 is made up of 17 amino acids. The V and J ends lost 1 base and 0 bases, in that order; junction bases with no gene match: 4. Germline CDR1 SGHTA, CDR2 FQGNSA. CDR3 in amino acids: CASSLVWGQATNEKLFF. DNA for the CDR3: TGTGCCAGCAGCTTAGTTTGGGGACAGGCAACTAATGAAAAACTGTTTTTT.

The V gene is TRBV2, the J gene TRBJ2-5; 8 bases fit TRBD2. CDR3 length: 16 residues. J gave up 1 base and V 0 bases, and 4 bases lay outside the gene matches. Germline lookup yields CDR1 SNHLY and CDR2 FYNNEI. In nucleotides, the CDR3 is TGTGCCAGCAGTGAAGCATGGCTAGCGGGCCAAGAGACCCAGTACTTC. It encodes CASSEAWLAGQETQYF.

This clone was detected only once. This chain links TRBV29-1 with TRBJ2-7; D may match TRBD1 or TRBD2 (5 bases each). This CDR3 contains 13 residues. The V and J ends lost 7 bases and 6 bases respectively, with 19 bases between them. Germline CDR1 and CDR2: SQVTM and ANQGSEA. Here the CDR3 DNA reads TGCAGCGGCTTTTCCGGGACGTCACTCGAGCAGTACTTC. Translation: CSGFSGTSLEQYF.

The chain combines TRBV7-2 with TRBJ2-4; weak D call: TRBD1 (5 bases). Germline CDR1 and CDR2: SGHTA and FQGNSA. The CDR3 loop spans 15 amino acids. The V and J ends lost 0 bases and 6 bases respectively, with 12 bases between them. The CDR3 DNA follows: TGTGCCAGCAGCTTAGCGGGGCAGGGCGGAAACATTCAGTACTTC. Translating it yields CASSLAGQGGNIQYF.

The chain employs TRBV19 and TRBJ2-7, with D possibly being TRBD1 (6 bases). The ends were cut back, 1 base at V and 1 base at J, with 14 bases in the middle. CDR1 LNHDA and CDR2 SQIVND come from the germline V gene (reference sequence). The CDR3 runs 16 residues. CDR3 in DNA: TGTGCCAGTAGTATAGGCACAGGGTGGGTATCCTACGAGCAGTACTTC. Protein: CASSIGTGWVSYEQYF.

This clone was found once. V and J are TRBV6-4 and TRBJ1-4; TRBD1 matches 9 bases. This CDR3 has 15 amino acids. CDR1 MRHNA and CDR2 SNTAGT come from the germline V gene. V was pared by 4 bases and J by 1 base, with 1 base of the junction left unmatched. CDR3 amino acids: CASSVTGGTNEKLFF. CDR3 nucleotides: TGTGCCAGCAGTGTGACAGGGGGAACTAATGAAAAACTGTTTTTT.

The CDR3 reads CASSYSGGNDEQFF. CDR3 in DNA: TGTGCCAGCAGTTACTCTGGGGGTAACGATGAGCAGTTCTTC. The V gene is TRBV6-5, the J gene TRBJ2-1; D might be TRBD1 or TRBD2, each matching 5 bases. Trimming removed 0 bases from V and 8 bases from J, with 11 bases in between. CDR3 length equals 14 residues. Germline-derived CDR1 and CDR2 are MNHEY and SVGAGI.

This chain connects TRBV27 to TRBJ1-6; 7 bases map to TRBD1. Per the germline V gene, CDR1 is MNHEY and CDR2 is SMNVEV (reference sequence). This CDR3 comprises 16 residues. With V trimmed by 1 base and J by 8 bases, 8 bases remained unmatched. CDR3 coding DNA: TGTGCCAGCAGTTTATATATGACAGGGACCTATTCACCCCTCCACTTT. Protein sequence: CASSLYMTGTYSPLHF.

This sequence joins TRBV7-2 and TRBJ2-3, with D perhaps matching TRBD1 (5 bases). V shed 1 base and J shed 1 base, with 6 bases lying between them. CDR3 length equals 14 residues. The V gene's germline CDR1 is SGHTA and CDR2 FQGNSA. CDR3 in DNA: TGTGCCAGCAGCTTAGACAGGCGCACAGATACGCAGTATTTT. This gives the protein CASSLDRRTDTQYF.

The V call is TRBV28, the J call TRBJ1-1; tentatively, D is TRBD1 (5 bases). The CDR3 is made up of 12 amino acids. The ends were cut back, 4 bases at V and 5 bases at J, with 8 bases in the middle. The germline V gene encodes CDR1 MDHEN and CDR2 SYDVKM. CDR3 DNA: TGTGCCAGCAGTTCGGGGGGGACTGAAGCTTTCTTT. Residues: CASSSGGTEAFF.

The chain employs TRBV28 and TRBJ1-2, with no clear D. Per the germline V gene, CDR1 is MDHEN and CDR2 is SYDVKM. This CDR3 is built from 14 residues. Trimming pared 1 base from V and 8 bases from J, leaving 14 bases between. The CDR3 here is CASSLYLGQTGYTF. The CDR3 nucleotides read TGTGCCAGCAGTTTATATCTGGGCCAAACGGGCTACACCTTC.

J is TRBJ1-2 and V is TRBV5-4; D remains ambiguous. The CDR3 is 12 amino acids. With 4 bases removed from V and 10 bases from J, the gap between germline ends came to 14 bases. CDR1 and CDR2 (germline): SGHNT, YYREEE (reference sequence). CDR3 sequence: CASSAGWRDYTF. The CDR3 nucleotides are TGTGCCAGCAGCGCTGGGTGGAGGGACTACACCTTC.

The chain is built from TRBV6-5 and TRBJ1-2, with D perhaps TRBD1 (6 bases). The CDR3 consists of 15 residues. Trimming pared 6 bases from V and 4 bases from J, leaving 18 bases between. Germline V gene lookup returns CDR1 MNHEY and CDR2 SVGAGI. This chain's CDR3 is CASSPLARGGYGYTF. In DNA, the CDR3 is TGTGCCAGCAGCCCATTGGCCAGGGGAGGCTATGGCTACACCTTC.

The V gene is TRBV6-1, the J gene TRBJ1-1; 7 bases map to TRBD1. The V gene end was trimmed by 6 bases and the J gene end by 4 bases; junction bases not matched to a gene: 8. The CDR3 length is 14 residues. Germline V CDR1 and CDR2: MNHNS, SASEGT. The CDR3 loop reads CASREQGLFTEAFF. In nucleotides, the CDR3 is TGTGCCAGCAGGGAACAGGGGCTTTTCACTGAAGCTTTCTTT.

This clone was detected only once. The chain links TRBV5-1 to TRBJ2-5; TRBD2 is a possible D gene (6 bases). V was shortened by 0 bases and J by 4 bases, with 13 bases between the two germline ends. The CDR3 length is 15 residues. Germline V gene data show CDR1 as SGHRS and CDR2 as YFSETQ. CDR3: CASSLAPTSAETQYF. CDR3 DNA: TGCGCCAGCAGCTTGGCCCCGACTAGTGCAGAGACCCAGTACTTC.

The CDR3 nucleotides read TGTGCCAGCAGCCAAGAACGGACCACGAACACCGGGGAGCTGTTTTTT. Translating gives CASSQERTTNTGELFF. The V and J genes are TRBV14 and TRBJ2-2, with unresolved D. Germline values: CDR1 SGHDN, CDR2 FVKESK. The CDR3 contains 16 residues. V lost 0 bases and J lost 0, with 8 bases in between. Combining the CDR3 with reference TRBV14 and TRBJ2-2 gives the whole variable domain EAGVTQFPSHSVIEKGQTVTLRCDPISGHDNLYWYRRVMGKEIKFLLHFVKESKQDESGMPNNRFLAERTGGTYSTLKVQPAELEDSGVYFCASSQERTTNTGELFFGEGSRLTVL.

The chain carries TRBV18 and TRBJ1-5; D is possibly TRBD1 (6 bases). Looked up from germline, CDR1 is KGHSH and CDR2 is LQKENI. The length of the CDR3 is 15 residues. V was clipped by 2 bases and J by 3 bases, with 11 bases between them. The CDR3 sequence: CASSPSQGNNQPQHF. The CDR3, as DNA: TGTGCCAGCTCACCATCACAGGGCAACAATCAGCCCCAGCATTTT.

CDR3 protein: CASSGGQGWVETQYF. CDR3 bases: TGTGCCAGTAGTGGTGGACAGGGGTGGGTGGAGACCCAGTACTTC. The chain is built from TRBV19 and TRBJ2-5; 9 nucleotides line up with TRBD1. Trimming at V came to 5 bases and at J to 5 bases, leaving 9 bases not matched to a gene. The CDR3 is 15 amino acids. Germline V gene lookup returns CDR1 LNHDA and CDR2 SQIVND (reference sequence). Together with reference TRBV19 and TRBJ2-5, the CDR3 gives the full variable domain: DGGITQSPKYLFRKEGQNVTLSCEQNLNHDAMYWYRQDPGQGLRLIYYSQIVNDFQKGDIAEGYSVSREKKESFPLTVTSAQKNPTAFYLCASSGGQGWVETQYFGPGTRLLVL.

In nucleotides, the CDR3 is TGTGCCTGGAGTGTAGGGCGGAACAATCAGCCCCAGCATTTT. It is translated as CAWSVGRNNQPQHF. The chain uses TRBV30 and TRBJ1-5; D unclear. The CDR3 has 14 amino acids. Germline loops: CDR1 GTSNPN, CDR2 SVGIG (reference sequence). Trimming removed 0 bases from V and 3 bases from J, with 9 bases in between.

The V call is TRBV7-2, the J call TRBJ1-1; 7 positions match TRBD1. J gave up 9 bases and V 1 base, and 5 bases lay outside the gene matches. CDR1 and CDR2 from the germline V gene are SGHTA and FQGNSA. The CDR3 is 13 residues long. This CDR3 reads CASSLESTGKAFF. The CDR3 DNA sequence: TGTGCCAGCAGCTTAGAATCGACAGGGAAAGCTTTCTTT.

The CDR3, as DNA: TGTGCCACCAAGCGGGACCTCTGGGAGACCCAGTACTTC. Its protein is CATKRDLWETQYF. The chain joins TRBV11-2 to TRBJ2-5, with 7 bases fitting TRBD2. CDR1 is SGHAT, CDR2 FQNNGV, per germline. The CDR3 totals 13 residues. Trimming at V came to 10 bases and at J to 5 bases, leaving 10 bases not matched to a gene.

The chain links TRBV14 to TRBJ2-2, with TRBD2 identical over 8 bases. Germline V lookup: CDR1 SGHDN, CDR2 FVKESK. Trimming at V came to 5 bases and at J to 0 bases, leaving 2 bases not matched to a gene. The CDR3 totals 15 residues. CDR3 in DNA: TGTGCCAGCAGCACGGGGGGGGCGAACACCGGGGAGCTGTTTTTT. Translating gives CASSTGGANTGELFF.

This chain connects TRBV2 to TRBJ2-5; 8 nucleotides agree with TRBD1. The CDR3 spans 12 residues. Germline-derived CDR1 and CDR2 are SNHLY and FYNNEI. Losses at the gene ends were 11 bases for V and 3 bases for J; bases not matched to a gene: 5. CDR3 region: CALTGGKETQYF. CDR3 in DNA: TGTGCCTTAACAGGGGGTAAAGAGACCCAGTACTTC.

V is TRBV27 and J is TRBJ2-4, with D perhaps TRBD1 (8 bases). Germline CDR1 is MNHEY and CDR2 is SMNVEV (reference sequence). The CDR3 runs to 13 residues. The V and J ends lost 6 bases and 8 bases respectively, with 14 bases between them. CDR3 protein: CASRLQGGDIQYF. CDR3 in DNA: TGTGCCAGCAGGTTACAGGGGGGGGACATTCAGTACTTC.